Sequencing of this TCR beta chain was carried out in a study of shared clonotypes between healthy human individuals. Clones were sequenced by immunoSEQ multiplex PCR, and TCRdb holds only the in-frame ones, with some missing. The sample lists millions of clones, 93% seen once, with 1.5% to 2% in the top ten. This CDR3 spans 20 amino acids. The germline gives CDR1 SNHLY, CDR2 FYNNEI. Unmatched junction bases numbered 18, after V lost 5 bases and J lost 4 bases. Naive CD8 isolation took CD45RO-negative cells positively selected for CCR7 and excluded terminally differentiated effector memory CD45RA+ cells.

This clonotype originated in a man aged 18 to 29 in good health. Some clones in this sample may be carry-over from other donors' samples. Input material: naive CD8+ T cells from PBMCs. This rearrangement joins TRBV2 to TRBJ2-3, with 13 bases aligning to TRBD2. The CDR3 loop reads CASSTPRLAGGTTVPDTQYF. The CDR3 bases are TGTGCCAGCAGTACCCCCCGACTAGCGGGAGGTACAACAGTCCCAGATACGCAGTATTTT.